What follows are 8 T cell receptor delta chains derived from one specimen sequenced in a study of gamma-delta T cells after stem cell transplantation. TCRdb made new clone calls on the RT-PCR reads using CATT. Of 1,600 or so delta-chain clones in the sample, roughly 23% were seen once. Sequences were obtained from gamma-delta T cells. The receptors were sampled from a human donor. It is not recorded whose cells these are; they may come from a transplant donor.

Concerning this clone itself: One end of the junction is discordant with germline, which a read error may explain. This chain joins TRDV2 and TRDJ1; 8 bases are shared with TRDD3. This CDR3 is built from 17 residues. Germline assignment: CDR1 GEAIGNYY and CDR2 EKD. The CDR3 sequence: CAGDPIPILGDTDKLIF. Here the CDR3 DNA reads TGTGCCGGTGACCCCATACCCATACTGGGGGACACCGATAAACTCATCTTT.

This clone was seen a handful of times. Only one base separates this from a far larger clonotype, so it likely reflects a read error. This chain joins TRDV2 and TRDJ1; 9 bases map to TRDD3. The CDR3 is made up of 19 amino acids. With 5 bases clipped from V and 0 bases from J, the junction kept 18 bases outside the gene matches. Germline CDR1 GEAIGNYY, CDR2 EKD. For the CDR3, the DNA is TGTGCCTGTGGCCTAGTTCCTACGGGGGATACCTCATACACCGATAAACTCATCTTT. It translates to CACGLVPTGDTSYTDKLIF.

In the case of this clone: A read error may explain this, as a much larger clone is one base away. The V and J genes are TRDV2 and TRDJ1, with no clear D. The length of the CDR3 is 15 residues. CDR1 is GEAIGNYY and CDR2 is EKD in the germline V gene. V was trimmed by 0 bases and J by 3 bases, leaving 13 bases between them. This CDR3 is CACDTVSREADKLIF. CDR3 nucleotides: TGTGCCTGTGACACCGTTTCGAGGGAAGCCGATAAACTCATCTTT.

This clone has a handful of counts. V is TRDV2 and J is TRDJ1, with TRDD3 identical over 11 bases. The germline gives CDR1 GEAIGNYY, CDR2 EKD. The CDR3 consists of 19 residues. V was pared by 0 bases and J by 1 base, with 12 bases of the junction left unmatched. The CDR3 sequence is CACDTLGGGYAMPTDKLIF. The CDR3 DNA reads TGTGCCTGTGACACCCTGGGTGGGGGATACGCTATGCCCACCGATAAACTCATCTTT.

By share, this clone ranks as large. This chain joins TRDV2 and TRDJ3; D gene ambiguous. V lost 3 bases, J lost 0 bases, and 8 bases lay in between. The CDR3 is 16 amino acids. Germline loops: CDR1 GEAIGNYY, CDR2 EKD. CDR3 sequence: CACDPSSSWDTRQMFF. CDR3 sequence (DNA): TGTGCCTGTGACCCGTCCAGCTCCTGGGACACCCGACAGATGTTTTTC.

In its sample, this clone ranks as medium-sized. The chain recombines TRDV2 with TRDJ1; TRDD3 might be the D (6 bases). The CDR3 covers 19 residues. CDR1 GEAIGNYY and CDR2 EKD come from the germline V gene. V was clipped by 1 base and J by 0 bases, with 23 bases between them. The chain's CDR3 is CACDTLLGTRRVDTDKLIF. The CDR3 DNA sequence: TGTGCCTGTGACACACTACTGGGAACCCGACGTGTGGACACCGATAAACTCATCTTT.

This clone was seen a single time. This may arise from a read error, as a much more abundant clone is one base away. The V call is TRDV2, the J call TRDJ1; D is perhaps TRDD3 (5 bases). The CDR3 is made up of 17 amino acids. The V and J ends lost 3 bases and 0 bases respectively, with 19 bases between them. Per germline, CDR1 GEAIGNYY and CDR2 EKD. The CDR3 sequence: CACDSVGSGEHTDKLIF. For the CDR3, the DNA is TGTGCCTGTGACTCGGTGGGTAGTGGGGAACACACCGATAAACTCATCTTT.

A remark on this clone: A read error is the likely source, as a far larger clone sits one nucleotide away. J is TRDJ1 and V is TRDV2; a weak D match, TRDD3 (5 bases). This CDR3 is built from 15 residues. Germline V lookup: CDR1 GEAIGNYY, CDR2 EKD. CDR3 sequence reads: CACDTVGTDTDNLIF. In DNA, the CDR3 is TGTGCCTGTGACACCGTGGGGACAGACACCGATAACCTCATCTTT.